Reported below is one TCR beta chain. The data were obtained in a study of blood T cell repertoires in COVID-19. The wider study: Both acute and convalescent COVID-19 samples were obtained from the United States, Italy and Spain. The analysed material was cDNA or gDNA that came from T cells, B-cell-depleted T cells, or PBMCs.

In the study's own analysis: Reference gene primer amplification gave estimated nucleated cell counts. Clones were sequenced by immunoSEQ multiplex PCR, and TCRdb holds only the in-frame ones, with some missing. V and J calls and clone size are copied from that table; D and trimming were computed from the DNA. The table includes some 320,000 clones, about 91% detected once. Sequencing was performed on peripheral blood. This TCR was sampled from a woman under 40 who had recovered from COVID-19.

Here the CDR3 DNA reads TGTGCCAGCAGCTTAGCGTATCTTACTAGCGGGTTTCAAGAGACCCAGTACTTC. Its protein product is CASSLAYLTSGFQETQYF. The chain employs TRBV7-2 and TRBJ2-5, with TRBD2 matching 9 bases. The V gene's germline CDR1 is SGHTA and CDR2 FQGNSA. The CDR3 consists of 18 residues. J gave up 2 bases and V 0 bases, and 10 bases lay outside the gene matches.